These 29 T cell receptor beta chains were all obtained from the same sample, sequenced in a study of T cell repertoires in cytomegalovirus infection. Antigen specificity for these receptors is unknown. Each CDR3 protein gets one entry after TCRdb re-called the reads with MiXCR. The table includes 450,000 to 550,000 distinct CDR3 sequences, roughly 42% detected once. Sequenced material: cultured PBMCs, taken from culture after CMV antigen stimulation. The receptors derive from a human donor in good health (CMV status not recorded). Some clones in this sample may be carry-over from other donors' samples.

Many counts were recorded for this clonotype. CDR3 region: CASSFSASAKTYEQYF. The CDR3 DNA sequence: TGTGCCAGCAGCTTTTCCGCTAGCGCAAAGACCTACGAGCAGTACTTC. The chain couples TRBV7-2 to TRBJ2-7; perhaps TRBD2 as D (6 bases). Trimming pared 3 bases from V and 2 bases from J, leaving 17 bases between. The CDR3 extends over 16 amino acids. Looked up from germline, CDR1 is SGHTA and CDR2 is FQGNSA.

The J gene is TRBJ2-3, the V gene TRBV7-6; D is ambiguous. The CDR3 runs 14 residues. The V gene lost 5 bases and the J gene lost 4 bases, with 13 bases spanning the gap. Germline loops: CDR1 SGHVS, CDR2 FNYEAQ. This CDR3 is CASSPQMAADTQYF. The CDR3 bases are TGTGCCAGCAGCCCCCAAATGGCCGCAGATACGCAGTATTTT.

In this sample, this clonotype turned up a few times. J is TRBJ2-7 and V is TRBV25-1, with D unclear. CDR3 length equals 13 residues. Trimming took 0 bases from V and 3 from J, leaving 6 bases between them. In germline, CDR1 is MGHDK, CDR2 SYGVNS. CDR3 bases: TGTGCCAGCAGTGAATATATCGACTACGAGCAGTACTTC. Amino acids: CASSEYIDYEQYF.

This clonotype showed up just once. For the CDR3, the DNA is TGTGCCAGCAGCCCCCGTGCCCTAGCGGGGATAGCCACCGGGGAGCTGTTTTTT. Protein sequence: CASSPRALAGIATGELFF. V gene TRBV11-1 combines with J gene TRBJ2-2, with TRBD2 identical over 9 bases. V gave up 5 bases and J gave up 4 bases; unmatched junction bases: 14. The CDR3 runs to 18 residues. Germline V lookup: CDR1 SGHAT, CDR2 FQDESV (reference sequence).

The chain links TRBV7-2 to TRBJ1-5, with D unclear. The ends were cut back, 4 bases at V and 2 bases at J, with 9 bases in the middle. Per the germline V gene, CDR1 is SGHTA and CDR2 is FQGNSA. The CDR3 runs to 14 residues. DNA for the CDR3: TGTGCCAGCAGCTCCCGCATAGGCAATCAGCCCCAGCATTTT. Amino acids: CASSSRIGNQPQHF.

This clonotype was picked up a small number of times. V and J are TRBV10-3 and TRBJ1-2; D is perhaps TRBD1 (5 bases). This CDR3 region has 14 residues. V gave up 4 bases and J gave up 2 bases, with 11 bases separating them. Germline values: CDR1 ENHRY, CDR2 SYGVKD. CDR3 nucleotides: TGTGCCATCAGTGCCGGGGCAGGAAACTATGGCTACACCTTC. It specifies CAISAGAGNYGYTF.

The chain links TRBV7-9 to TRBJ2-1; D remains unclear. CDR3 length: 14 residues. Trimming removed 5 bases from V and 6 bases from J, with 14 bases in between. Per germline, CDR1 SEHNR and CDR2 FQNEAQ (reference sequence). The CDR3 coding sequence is TGTGCCAGCAGCATAGACCGACGAGTCAATGAGCAGTTCTTC. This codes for CASSIDRRVNEQFF.

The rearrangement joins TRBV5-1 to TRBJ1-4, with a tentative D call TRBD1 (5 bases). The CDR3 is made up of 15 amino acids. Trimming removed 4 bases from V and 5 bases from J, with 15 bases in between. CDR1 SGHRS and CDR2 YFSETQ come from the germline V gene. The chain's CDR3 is CASSPQGAANEKLFF. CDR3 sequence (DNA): TGCGCCAGCAGCCCTCAGGGTGCGGCAAATGAAAAACTGTTTTTT. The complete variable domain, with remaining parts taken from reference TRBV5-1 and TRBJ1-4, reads KAGVTQTPRYLIKTRGQQVTLSCSPISGHRSVSWYQQTPGQGLQFLFEYFSETQRNKGNFPGRFSGRQFSNSRSEMNVSTLELGDSALYLCASSPQGAANEKLFFGSGTQLSVL.

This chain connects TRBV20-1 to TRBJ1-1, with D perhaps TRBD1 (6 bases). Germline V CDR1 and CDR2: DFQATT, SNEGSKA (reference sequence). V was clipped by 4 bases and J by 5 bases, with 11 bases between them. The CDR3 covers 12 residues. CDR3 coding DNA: TGCAGTGCTAAAAGGGGGGGGACTGAAGCTTTCTTT. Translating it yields CSAKRGGTEAFF.

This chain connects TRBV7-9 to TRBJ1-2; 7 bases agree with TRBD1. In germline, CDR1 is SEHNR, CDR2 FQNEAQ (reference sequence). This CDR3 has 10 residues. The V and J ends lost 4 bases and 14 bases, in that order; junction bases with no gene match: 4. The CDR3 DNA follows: TGTGCCAGCAGCTCGGGACAGCTTACCTTC. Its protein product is CASSSGQLTF.

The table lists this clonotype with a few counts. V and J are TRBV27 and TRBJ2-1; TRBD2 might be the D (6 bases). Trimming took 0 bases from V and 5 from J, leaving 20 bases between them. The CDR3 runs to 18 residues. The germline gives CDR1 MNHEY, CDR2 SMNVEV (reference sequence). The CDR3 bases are TGTGCCAGCAGTTTATCGAGGGCTAAGGCGGGGCCCGACAATGAGCAGTTCTTC. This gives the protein CASSLSRAKAGPDNEQFF.

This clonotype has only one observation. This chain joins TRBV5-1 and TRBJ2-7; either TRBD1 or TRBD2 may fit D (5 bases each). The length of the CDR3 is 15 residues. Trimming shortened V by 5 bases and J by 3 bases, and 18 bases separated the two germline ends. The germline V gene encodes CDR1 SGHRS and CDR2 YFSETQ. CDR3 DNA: TGCGCCAGCAGACCTCCGGGACCCTCATTCTACGAGCAGTACTTC. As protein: CASRPPGPSFYEQYF.

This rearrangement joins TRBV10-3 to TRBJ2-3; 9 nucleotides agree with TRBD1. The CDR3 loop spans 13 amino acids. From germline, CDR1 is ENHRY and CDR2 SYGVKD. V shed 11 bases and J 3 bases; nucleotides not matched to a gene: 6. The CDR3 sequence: CASYGQGTDTQYF. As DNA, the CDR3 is TGTGCCTCTTACGGACAGGGGACAGATACGCAGTATTTT.

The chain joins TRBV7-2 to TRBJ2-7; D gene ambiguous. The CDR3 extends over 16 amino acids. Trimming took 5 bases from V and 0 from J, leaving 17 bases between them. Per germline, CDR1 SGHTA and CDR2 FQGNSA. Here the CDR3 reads CASSPTIGSTSYEQYF. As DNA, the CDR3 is TGTGCCAGCAGCCCAACGATTGGCTCGACCTCCTACGAGCAGTACTTC.

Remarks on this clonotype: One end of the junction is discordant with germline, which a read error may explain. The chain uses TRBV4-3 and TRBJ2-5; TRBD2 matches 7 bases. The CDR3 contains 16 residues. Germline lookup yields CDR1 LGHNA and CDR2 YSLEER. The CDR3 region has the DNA TGCGCCAGCAGTCAAGATCTGCAGACGGGAGGAGAGACCCAGTACTTC. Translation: CASSQDLQTGGETQYF.

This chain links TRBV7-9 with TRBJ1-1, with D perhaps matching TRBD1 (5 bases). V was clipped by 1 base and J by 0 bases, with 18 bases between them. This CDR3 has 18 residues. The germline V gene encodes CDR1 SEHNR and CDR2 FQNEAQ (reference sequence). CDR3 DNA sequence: TGTGCCAGCAGCTTAGAGTATTTCGCGGACAACATGAACACTGAAGCTTTCTTT. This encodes CASSLEYFADNMNTEAFF.

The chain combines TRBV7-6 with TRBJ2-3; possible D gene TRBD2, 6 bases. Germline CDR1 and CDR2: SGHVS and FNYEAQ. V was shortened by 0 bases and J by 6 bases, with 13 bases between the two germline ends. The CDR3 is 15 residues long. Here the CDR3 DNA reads TGTGCCAGCAGCTTAGCGCGTCGGGGAGGCGATACGCAGTATTTT. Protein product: CASSLARRGGDTQYF.

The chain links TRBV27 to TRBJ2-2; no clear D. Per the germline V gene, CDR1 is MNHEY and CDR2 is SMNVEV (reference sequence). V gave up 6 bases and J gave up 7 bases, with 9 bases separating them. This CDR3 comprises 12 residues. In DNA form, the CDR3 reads TGTGCCAGCAGCCAAGTCGTCGGGGAGCTGTTTTTT. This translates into CASSQVVGELFF.

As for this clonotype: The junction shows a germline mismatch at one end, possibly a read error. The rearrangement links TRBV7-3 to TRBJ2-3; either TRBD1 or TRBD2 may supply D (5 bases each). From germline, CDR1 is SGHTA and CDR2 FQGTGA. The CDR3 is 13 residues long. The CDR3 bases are TGTGCCACCAGCGCCCTGAGGGGAGATACGCAGTATTTT. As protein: CATSALRGDTQYF.

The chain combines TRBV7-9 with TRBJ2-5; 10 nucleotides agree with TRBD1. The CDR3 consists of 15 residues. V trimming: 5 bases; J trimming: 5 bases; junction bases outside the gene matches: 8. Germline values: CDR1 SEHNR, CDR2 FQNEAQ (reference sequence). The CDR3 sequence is CASSPPGQGRETQYF. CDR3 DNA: TGTGCCAGCAGCCCTCCGGGACAGGGGCGCGAGACCCAGTACTTC.

CDR3 residues: CASSSGSGQGLPGANVLTF. The CDR3 bases are TGTGCCAGCAGTTCGGGGTCGGGACAGGGACTACCTGGGGCCAACGTCCTGACTTTC. The gene calls are TRBV6-2 or TRBV6-3 and TRBJ2-6, with 9 bases matching TRBD1. The CDR3 is 19 amino acids. CDR1 and CDR2 from the germline V gene are MNHEY and SVGEGT. Germline trimming cut 4 bases from V and 2 bases from J; bases unmatched to any gene: 12.

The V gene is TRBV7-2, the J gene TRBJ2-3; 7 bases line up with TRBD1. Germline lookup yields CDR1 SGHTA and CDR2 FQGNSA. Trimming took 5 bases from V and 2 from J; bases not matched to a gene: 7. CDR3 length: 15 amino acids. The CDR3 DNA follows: TGTGCCAGCAGCCCCCCACAGGGGACCACAGATACGCAGTATTTT. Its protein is CASSPPQGTTDTQYF. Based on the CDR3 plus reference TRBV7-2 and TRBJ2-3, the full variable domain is GAGVSQSPSNKVTEKGKDVELRCDPISGHTALYWYRQSLGQGLEFLIYFQGNSAPDKSGLPSDRFSAERTGGSVSTLTIQRTQQEDSAVYLCASSPPQGTTDTQYFGPGTRLTVL.

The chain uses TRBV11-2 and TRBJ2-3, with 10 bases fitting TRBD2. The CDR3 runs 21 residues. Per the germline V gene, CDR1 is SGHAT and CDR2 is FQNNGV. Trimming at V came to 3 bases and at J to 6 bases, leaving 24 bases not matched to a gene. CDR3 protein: CASSLGVRGLLAGEHLDTQYF. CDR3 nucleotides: TGTGCCAGCAGCTTGGGGGTCAGGGGTCTCCTAGCGGGAGAACACCTGGATACGCAGTATTTT.

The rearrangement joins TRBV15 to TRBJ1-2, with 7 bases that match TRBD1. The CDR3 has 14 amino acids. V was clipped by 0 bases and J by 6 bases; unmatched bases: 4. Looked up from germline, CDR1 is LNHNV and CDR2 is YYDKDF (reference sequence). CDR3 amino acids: CATSRERGQDGYTF. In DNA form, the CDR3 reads TGTGCCACCAGCAGAGAGAGGGGGCAGGATGGCTACACCTTC.

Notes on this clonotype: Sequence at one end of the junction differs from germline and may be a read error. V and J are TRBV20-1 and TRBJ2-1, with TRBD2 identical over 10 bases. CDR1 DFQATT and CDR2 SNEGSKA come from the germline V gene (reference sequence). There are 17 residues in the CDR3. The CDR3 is CSAARWSSGSLYNEQFF. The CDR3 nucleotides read TGCAGTGCGGCGAGATGGTCTAGCGGGAGTCTTTACAATGAACAGTTCTTC.

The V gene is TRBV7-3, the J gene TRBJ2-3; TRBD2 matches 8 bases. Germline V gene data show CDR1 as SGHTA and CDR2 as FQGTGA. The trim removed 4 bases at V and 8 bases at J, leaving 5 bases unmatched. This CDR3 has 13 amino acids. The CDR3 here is CASSSTGLATQYF. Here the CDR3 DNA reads TGTGCCAGCAGCTCAACAGGACTAGCTACGCAGTATTTT.

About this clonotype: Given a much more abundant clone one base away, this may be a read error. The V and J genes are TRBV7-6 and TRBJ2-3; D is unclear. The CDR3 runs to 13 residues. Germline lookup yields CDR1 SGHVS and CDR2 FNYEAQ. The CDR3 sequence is CGSSVVRKDTQYF. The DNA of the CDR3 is TGTGGCAGCAGCGTGGTCAGGAAGGATACGCAGTATTTT. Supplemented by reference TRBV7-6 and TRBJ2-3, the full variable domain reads GAGVSQSPRYKVTKRGQDVALRCDPISGHVSLYWYRQALGQGPEFLTYFNYEAQQDKSGLPNDRFSAERPEGSISTLTIQRTEQRDSAMYRCGSSVVRKDTQYFGPGTRLTVL.

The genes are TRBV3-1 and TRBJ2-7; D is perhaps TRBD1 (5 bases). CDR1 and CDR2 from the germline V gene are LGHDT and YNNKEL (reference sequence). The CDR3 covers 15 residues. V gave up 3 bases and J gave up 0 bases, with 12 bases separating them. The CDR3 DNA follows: TGTGCCAGCAGCCAGATGACAGACCCCTCCTACGAGCAGTACTTC. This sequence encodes CASSQMTDPSYEQYF.

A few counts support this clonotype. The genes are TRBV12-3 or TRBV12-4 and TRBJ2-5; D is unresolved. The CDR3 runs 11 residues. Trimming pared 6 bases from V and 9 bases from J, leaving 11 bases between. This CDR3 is CASRYRAAQYF. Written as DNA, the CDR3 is TGTGCCAGCAGATATCGGGCGGCCCAGTACTTC.